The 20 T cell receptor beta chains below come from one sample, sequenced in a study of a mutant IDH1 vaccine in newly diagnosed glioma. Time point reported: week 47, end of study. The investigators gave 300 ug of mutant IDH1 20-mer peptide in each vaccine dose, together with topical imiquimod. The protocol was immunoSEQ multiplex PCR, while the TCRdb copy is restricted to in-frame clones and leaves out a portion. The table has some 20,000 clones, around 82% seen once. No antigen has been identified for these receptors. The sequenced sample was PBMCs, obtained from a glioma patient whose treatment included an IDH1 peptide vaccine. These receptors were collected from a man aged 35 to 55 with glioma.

The CDR3 here is CASSDGLAGVNEQFF. As DNA, the CDR3 is TGTGCCAGCAGTGACGGGCTAGCGGGAGTCAATGAGCAGTTCTTC. This chain uses TRBV6-4 with TRBJ2-1, with 10 bases lining up with TRBD2. Losses at the gene ends were 2 bases for V and 6 bases for J; bases not matched to a gene: 4. The CDR3 is 15 amino acids. Germline CDR1 and CDR2: MRHNA and SNTAGT.

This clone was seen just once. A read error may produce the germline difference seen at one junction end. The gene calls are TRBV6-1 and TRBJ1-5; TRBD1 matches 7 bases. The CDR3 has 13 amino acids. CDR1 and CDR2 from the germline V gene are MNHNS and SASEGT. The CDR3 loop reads CTIAGGINQPQHF. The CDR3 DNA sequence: TGCACCATCGCAGGGGGGATTAATCAGCCCCAGCATTTT.

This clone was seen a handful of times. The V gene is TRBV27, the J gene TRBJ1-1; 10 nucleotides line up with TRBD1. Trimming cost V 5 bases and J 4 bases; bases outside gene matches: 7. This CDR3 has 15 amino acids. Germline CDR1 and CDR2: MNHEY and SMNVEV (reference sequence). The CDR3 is CASSRQGARSTEAFF. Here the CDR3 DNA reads TGTGCCAGCAGTAGACAGGGGGCTCGGAGCACTGAAGCTTTCTTT.

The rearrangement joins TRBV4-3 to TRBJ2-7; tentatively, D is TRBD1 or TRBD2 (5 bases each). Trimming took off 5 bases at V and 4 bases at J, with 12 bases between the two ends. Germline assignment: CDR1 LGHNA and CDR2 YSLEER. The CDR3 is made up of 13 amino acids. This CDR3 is CASSYGTGYEQYF. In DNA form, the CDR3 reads TGCGCCAGCAGCTATGGGACGGGGTACGAGCAGTACTTC.

CDR3: CASSRAGLAIYNEQFF. In nucleotides, the CDR3 is TGTGCCAGCAGCCGCGCGGGGCTAGCGATCTACAATGAGCAGTTCTTC. The chain employs TRBV7-8 and TRBJ2-1; possibly TRBD2 for D (6 bases). V was trimmed by 5 bases and J by 3 bases, leaving 17 bases between them. CDR1 SGHVS and CDR2 FQNEAQ come from the germline V gene. The CDR3 runs 16 residues. Combining the CDR3 with reference TRBV7-8 and TRBJ2-1 gives the whole variable domain GAGVSQSPRYKVAKRGQDVALRCDPISGHVSLFWYQQALGQGPEFLTYFQNEAQLDKSGLPSDRFFAERPEGSVSTLKIQRTQQEDSAVYLCASSRAGLAIYNEQFFGPGTRLTVL.

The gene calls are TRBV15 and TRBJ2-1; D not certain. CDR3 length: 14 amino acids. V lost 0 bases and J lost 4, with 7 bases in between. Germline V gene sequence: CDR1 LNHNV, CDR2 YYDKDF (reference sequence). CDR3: CATSRDVLYNEQFF. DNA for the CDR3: TGTGCCACCAGCAGAGATGTTCTTTACAATGAGCAGTTCTTC.

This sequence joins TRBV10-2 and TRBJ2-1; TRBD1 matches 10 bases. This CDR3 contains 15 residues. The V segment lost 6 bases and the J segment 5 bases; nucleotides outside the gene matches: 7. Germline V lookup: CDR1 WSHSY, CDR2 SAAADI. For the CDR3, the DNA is TGCGCCAGCAGGAATAGGGACAGGGGCCACAATGAGCAGTTCTTC. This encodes CASRNRDRGHNEQFF.

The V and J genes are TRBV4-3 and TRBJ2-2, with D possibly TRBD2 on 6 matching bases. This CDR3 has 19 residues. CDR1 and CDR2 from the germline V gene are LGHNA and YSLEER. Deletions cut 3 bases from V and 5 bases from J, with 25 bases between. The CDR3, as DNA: TGCGCCAGCAGCCACTCACCTATGGCGGGGACTCGACAGACCGGGGAGCTGTTTTTT. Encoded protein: CASSHSPMAGTRQTGELFF.

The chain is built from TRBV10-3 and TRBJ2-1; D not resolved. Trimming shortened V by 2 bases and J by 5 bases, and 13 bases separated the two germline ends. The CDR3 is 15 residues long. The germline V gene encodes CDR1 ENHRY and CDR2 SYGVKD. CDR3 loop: CAISESVWENNEQFF. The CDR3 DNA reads TGTGCCATCAGTGAGAGCGTGTGGGAAAACAATGAGCAGTTCTTC.

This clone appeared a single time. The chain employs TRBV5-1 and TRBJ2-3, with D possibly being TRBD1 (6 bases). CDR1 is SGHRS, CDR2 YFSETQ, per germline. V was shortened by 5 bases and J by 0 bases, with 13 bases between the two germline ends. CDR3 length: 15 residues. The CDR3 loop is CASRRGSDSTDTQYF. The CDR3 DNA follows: TGCGCCAGCAGGAGGGGGAGCGACAGCACAGATACGCAGTATTTT.

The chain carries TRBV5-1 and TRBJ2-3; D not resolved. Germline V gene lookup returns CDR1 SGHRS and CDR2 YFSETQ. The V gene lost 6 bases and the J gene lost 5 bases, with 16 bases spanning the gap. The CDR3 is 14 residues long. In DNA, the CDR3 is TGCGCCAGCAAAGTCATGGATATGGGAGATACGCAGTATTTT. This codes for CASKVMDMGDTQYF. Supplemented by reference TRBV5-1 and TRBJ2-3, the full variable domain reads KAGVTQTPRYLIKTRGQQVTLSCSPISGHRSVSWYQQTPGQGLQFLFEYFSETQRNKGNFPGRFSGRQFSNSRSEMNVSTLELGDSALYLCASKVMDMGDTQYFGPGTRLTVL.

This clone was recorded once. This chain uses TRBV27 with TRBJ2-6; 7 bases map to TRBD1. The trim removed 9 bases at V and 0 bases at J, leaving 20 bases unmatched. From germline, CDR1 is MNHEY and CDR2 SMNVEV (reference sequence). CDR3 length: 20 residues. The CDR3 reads CARGETGFRRTSSGANVLTF. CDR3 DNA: TGTGCCAGAGGGGAGACAGGGTTTAGGAGGACATCCTCTGGGGCCAACGTCCTGACTTTC.

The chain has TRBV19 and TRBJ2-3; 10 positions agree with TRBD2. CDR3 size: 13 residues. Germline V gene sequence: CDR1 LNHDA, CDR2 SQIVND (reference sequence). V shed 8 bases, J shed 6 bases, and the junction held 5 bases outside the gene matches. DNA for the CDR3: TGTGCCAGTCCTAGCGGGAGTGAGGATACGCAGTATTTT. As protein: CASPSGSEDTQYF.

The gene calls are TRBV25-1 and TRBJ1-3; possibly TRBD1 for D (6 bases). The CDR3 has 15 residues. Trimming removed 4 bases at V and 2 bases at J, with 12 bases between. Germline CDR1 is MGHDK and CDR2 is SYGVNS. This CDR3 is CASSVPGATGNTIYF. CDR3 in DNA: TGTGCCAGCAGTGTTCCGGGGGCGACTGGAAACACCATATATTTT.

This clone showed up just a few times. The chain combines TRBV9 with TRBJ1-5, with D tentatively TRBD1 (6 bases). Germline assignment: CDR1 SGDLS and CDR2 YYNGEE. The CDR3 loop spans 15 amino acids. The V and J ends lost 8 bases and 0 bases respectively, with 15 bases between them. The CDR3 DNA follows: TGTGCCAGACAGGGTCGGGTAGCTAGCAATCAGCCCCAGCATTTT. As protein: CARQGRVASNQPQHF.

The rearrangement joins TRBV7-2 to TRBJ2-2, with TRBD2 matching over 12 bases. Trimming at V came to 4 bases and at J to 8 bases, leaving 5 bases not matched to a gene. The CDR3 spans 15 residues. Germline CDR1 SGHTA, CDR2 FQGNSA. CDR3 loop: CASSWTSGDPGELFF. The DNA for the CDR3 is TGTGCCAGCAGCTGGACTAGCGGGGACCCTGGGGAGCTGTTTTTT.

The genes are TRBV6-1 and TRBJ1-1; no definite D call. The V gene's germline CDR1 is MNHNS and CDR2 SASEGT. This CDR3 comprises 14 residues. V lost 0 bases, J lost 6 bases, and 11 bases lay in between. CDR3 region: CASSEAPPISEAFF. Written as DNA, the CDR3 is TGTGCCAGCAGTGAAGCCCCCCCGATCTCTGAAGCTTTCTTT.

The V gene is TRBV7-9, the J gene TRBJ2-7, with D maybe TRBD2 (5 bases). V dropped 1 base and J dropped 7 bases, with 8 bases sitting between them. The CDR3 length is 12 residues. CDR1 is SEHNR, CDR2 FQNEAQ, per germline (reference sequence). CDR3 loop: CASSLVGDEQYF. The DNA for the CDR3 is TGTGCCAGCAGCTTAGTCGGGGATGAGCAGTACTTC. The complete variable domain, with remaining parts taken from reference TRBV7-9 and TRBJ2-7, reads DTGVSQNPRHKITKRGQNVTFRCDPISEHNRLYWYRQTLGQGPEFLTYFQNEAQLEKSRLLSDRFSAERPKGSFSTLEIQRTEQGDSAMYLCASSLVGDEQYFGPGTRLTVT.

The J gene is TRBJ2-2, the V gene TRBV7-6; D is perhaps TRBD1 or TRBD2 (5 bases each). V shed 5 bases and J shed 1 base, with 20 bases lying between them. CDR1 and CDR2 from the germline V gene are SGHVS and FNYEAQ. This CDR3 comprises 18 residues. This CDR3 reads CASSVRMWSGQNTGELFF. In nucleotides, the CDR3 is TGTGCCAGCAGCGTTAGGATGTGGTCGGGGCAGAACACCGGGGAGCTGTTTTTT. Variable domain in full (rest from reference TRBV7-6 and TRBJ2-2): GAGVSQSPRYKVTKRGQDVALRCDPISGHVSLYWYRQALGQGPEFLTYFNYEAQQDKSGLPNDRFSAERPEGSISTLTIQRTEQRDSAMYRCASSVRMWSGQNTGELFFGEGSRLTVL.

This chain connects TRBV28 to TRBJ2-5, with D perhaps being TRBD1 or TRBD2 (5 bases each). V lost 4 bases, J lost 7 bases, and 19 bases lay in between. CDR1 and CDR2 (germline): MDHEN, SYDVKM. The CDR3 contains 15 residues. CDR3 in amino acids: CASSSTGAESGTQYF. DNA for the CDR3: TGTGCCAGCAGTTCAACCGGGGCCGAAAGCGGGACCCAGTACTTC.